The clone carrying this TCR beta chain is categorized as medium-sized. Its antigen is not known. Data came from immunoSEQ multiplex PCR; TCRdb stores just in-frame clones and leaves some out. The sample lists under 9,000 clones; about 70% were seen once. Germline CDR1 and CDR2: SGHRS and YFSETQ. CDR3 length equals 15 residues. The V and J ends lost 1 base and 9 bases respectively, with 19 bases between them. The data originate from a study of T cell clonotyping in hematopoietic cell transplantation. Recipient blood drawn about 28 days pretransplant and days 30, 100, 180 after. Study-level results: Few recipient clonotypes overlapped donors; over 95% were de novo at given depth. Graft donor and pretransplant recipient Inverse Simpson Index values predicted broader posttransplant TCR diversity.

The V and J genes are TRBV5-1 and TRBJ2-5; no definite D call. The clonotype was recovered from a male patient aged 55 to 70 who had an allogeneic stem cell transplant from an unrelated donor, so the T cells may come from the graft donor. Some clones in this sample may be carry-over from other donors' samples. Source: peripheral blood mononuclear cells, taken 100 days after allogeneic stem cell transplant. The CDR3 DNA reads as TGCGCCAGCAGCTTGCAGTTCGGGCCCACCCATTCCCAGTACTTC. It translates to CASSLQFGPTHSQYF.